The 5 T cell receptor beta chains presented below share a single source sample, sequenced in a study of T cells in Graves' hyperthyroidism and ophthalmopathy. Amplification of TCR beta CDR3 regions was performed using RNA transcripts as template. Researchers ran a first-round RT-PCR on the TCR CDR3 using the HTBI primer set. TCRdb reprocessed the multiplex PCR reads with MiXCR, giving one entry per CDR3 protein. The sample holds 500,000 to 600,000 distinct CDR3 sequences, 35% to 55% seen once. The specimen sequenced was peripheral blood or thyroid tissue (not recorded which). Receptors were obtained from an adult woman with Graves' disease, either hyperthyroidism or ophthalmopathy (not recorded which).

This clonotype has a count of ten or more. V usage is TRBV7-2 and J usage is TRBJ2-5; D might be TRBD1 (6 bases). The V and J ends lost 5 bases and 5 bases respectively, with 9 bases between them. Germline V gene lookup returns CDR1 SGHTA and CDR2 FQGNSA. CDR3 size: 12 residues. The CDR3, as DNA: TGTGCCAGCAGCCCTCAGGGGGAGACCCAGTACTTC. Protein product: CASSPQGETQYF.

Only a few counts were recorded for this clonotype. This chain connects TRBV2 to TRBJ1-6, with D perhaps TRBD1 (6 bases). The CDR3 length is 15 residues. From germline, CDR1 is SNHLY and CDR2 FYNNEI. Deletions cut 5 bases from V and 7 bases from J, with 15 bases between. The chain's CDR3 is CASSLQGLQNSPLHF. In nucleotides, the CDR3 is TGTGCCAGCAGTCTACAGGGACTGCAAAATTCACCCCTCCACTTT. The full variable domain, in which reference TRBV2 and TRBJ1-6 provide the parts outside the CDR3, is EPEVTQTPSHQVTQMGQEVILRCVPISNHLYFYWYRQILGQKVEFLVSFYNNEISEKSEIFDDQFSVERPDGSNFTLKIRSTKLEDSAMYFCASSLQGLQNSPLHFGNGTRLTVT.

V gene TRBV7-3 combines with J gene TRBJ2-7, with D uncertain. Per the germline V gene, CDR1 is SGHTA and CDR2 is FQGTGA. Trimming stripped 3 bases from V and 3 bases from J, with 12 bases between. The CDR3 totals 14 residues. CDR3: CASSLYAGFYEQYF. CDR3 bases: TGTGCCAGCAGCTTGTATGCTGGCTTCTACGAGCAGTACTTC.

Concerning this clonotype: Since the CDR3 does not end with the conserved phenylalanine or tryptophan, this likely comes from a read error. The DNA is left out, because the CDR3 cannot be placed on it with certainty; the CDR3 is given as TCRdb lists it. V is TRBV10-3 and J is TRBJ2-5; TRBD2 reflects the table's D call only, with no check against the DNA. The CDR3 is 8 amino acids long, termini counted. Germline CDR1 ENHRY, CDR2 SYGVKD. CDR3 residues: CAISDRTS.

The DNA for the CDR3 is TGTGCCAGCAGCTCTAGATCGGAGTATGGCTACACCTTC. Encoded protein: CASSSRSEYGYTF. The rearrangement joins TRBV11-2 to TRBJ1-2; D call uncertain. The CDR3 is made up of 13 amino acids. Looked up from germline, CDR1 is SGHAT and CDR2 is FQNNGV. Trimming left V 4 bases short and J 5 bases short, with 11 bases between.